Shown below are 18 T cell receptor beta chains from a single sample sequenced in a study of T cells in localized non-small cell lung cancer. Libraries were prepared by immunoSEQ multiplex PCR; TCRdb keeps only in-frame clonotypes and omits some of them. This repertoire shows roughly 2,000 clones, 20% to 25% found once; its top ten account for approximately 10%. Sample: normal lung tissue next to the tumor, taken before any cancer treatment. These receptors were taken from a female donor aged 60 or older with stage I lung adenocarcinoma.

This clone ranks as medium-sized. The chain employs TRBV11-3 and TRBJ1-2; weak D call: TRBD1 (5 bases). The V and J ends lost 5 bases and 8 bases respectively, with 18 bases between them. Germline V lookup: CDR1 SGHNT, CDR2 YENEEA. The CDR3 sequence is 14 residues long. The DNA of the CDR3 is TGTGCCAGCAGCCAAGGGGTCGGGGCGCAGGGCTACACCTTC. It is translated as CASSQGVGAQGYTF.

This clone was detected a few times. The genes are TRBV28 and TRBJ2-5; possibly TRBD2 for D (6 bases). With 9 bases removed from V and 5 bases from J, the gap between germline ends came to 13 bases. In germline, CDR1 is MDHEN, CDR2 SYDVKM. There are 12 residues in the CDR3. The CDR3 nucleotides read TGTGCCAGTTCCGGGGGTTTGGAGACCCAGTACTTC. It specifies CASSGGLETQYF.

The rearrangement joins TRBV29-1 to TRBJ1-2, with 9 bases aligning to TRBD1. Germline-derived CDR1 and CDR2 are SQVTM and ANQGSEA. This CDR3 region has 17 residues. Germline trimming cut 1 base from V and 3 bases from J; bases unmatched to any gene: 12. The CDR3 protein is CSVEGVGTGQGYYGYTF. The CDR3 bases are TGCAGCGTTGAAGGAGTGGGAACGGGACAGGGTTACTATGGCTACACCTTC.

The chain employs TRBV6-8 and TRBJ1-2, with D maybe TRBD1 (5 bases). The CDR3 has 15 residues. Trimming shortened V by 2 bases and J by 3 bases, and 13 bases separated the two germline ends. Per germline, CDR1 MNHGY and CDR2 SAAAGT. CDR3 region: CASSYGQGSDYGYTF. For the CDR3, the DNA is TGTGCCAGCAGTTACGGGCAGGGCAGTGACTATGGCTACACCTTC.

In this sample, this clone turned up a few times. This chain uses TRBV6-8 with TRBJ1-2, with unresolved D. Trimming cost V 0 bases and J 6 bases, with 8 bases left between them. The length of the CDR3 is 13 residues. Germline values: CDR1 MNHGY, CDR2 SAAAGT. The CDR3 here is CASSYSNGDGYTF. DNA for the CDR3: TGTGCCAGCAGTTACTCGAATGGGGATGGCTACACCTTC.

The rearrangement links TRBV19 to TRBJ2-2, with 13 bases identical to TRBD2. V was pared by 2 bases and J by 8 bases, with 2 bases of the junction left unmatched. Germline CDR1 is LNHDA and CDR2 is SQIVND (reference sequence). The CDR3 has 15 residues. CDR3 region: CASSIWTSGRGELFF. DNA of the CDR3: TGTGCCAGTAGTATATGGACTAGCGGGAGAGGGGAGCTGTTTTTT.

The chain joins TRBV11-3 to TRBJ1-2; D uncertain. This CDR3 has 15 amino acids. The germline V and J ends were trimmed by 3 bases and 1 base, with 12 bases remaining between them. Germline-derived CDR1 and CDR2 are SGHNT and YENEEA. The CDR3, as DNA: TGTGCCAGCAGCTTGGTGGGGAGTTTTAACTATGGCTACACCTTC. Protein: CASSLVGSFNYGYTF. The complete variable domain, with remaining parts taken from reference TRBV11-3 and TRBJ1-2, reads EAGVVQSPRYKIIEKKQPVAFWCNPISGHNTLYWYLQNLGQGPELLIRYENEEAVDDSQLPKDRFSAERLKGVDSTLKIQPAELGDSAVYLCASSLVGSFNYGYTFGSGTRLTVV.

This clone was counted only a few times. This chain uses TRBV9 with TRBJ2-7, with no clear D. Trimming removed 5 bases at V and 5 bases at J, with 17 bases between. Germline V gives CDR1 SGDLS, CDR2 YYNGEE. The CDR3 contains 14 residues. The DNA of the CDR3 is TGTGCCAGCAGTGACCCCCGGAATATCCACGAGCAGTACTTC. Amino acid sequence: CASSDPRNIHEQYF.

The CDR3 loop reads CASSPGPGSYNEQFF. The CDR3 coding sequence is TGTGCCAGCAGCCCCGGACCCGGCTCCTACAATGAGCAGTTCTTC. The chain carries TRBV9 and TRBJ2-1; D gene unclear. Trimming cost V 4 bases and J 0 bases, with 11 bases left between them. Germline lookup yields CDR1 SGDLS and CDR2 YYNGEE. This CDR3 is built from 15 residues.

This clone was observed a few times. In DNA, the CDR3 is TGTGCCAGCAGCCCAGGCGTTGGGCAGCCCCAGCATTTT. Protein sequence: CASSPGVGQPQHF. This chain uses TRBV7-1 with TRBJ1-5; D remains ambiguous. TRBV7-1 is recorded as an ORF, its role being uncertain. Trimming shortened V by 5 bases and J by 7 bases, and 12 bases separated the two germline ends. This CDR3 is 13 amino acids long.

The rearrangement uses TRBV9 and TRBJ1-3, with no clear D. The germline V and J ends were trimmed by 5 bases and 1 base, with 10 bases remaining between them. Germline assignment: CDR1 SGDLS and CDR2 YYNGEE. This CDR3 contains 14 residues. The DNA for the CDR3 is TGTGCCAGCAGTGACGGCCGTTCTGGAAACACCATATATTTT. Translation gives CASSDGRSGNTIYF.

The V call is TRBV18, the J call TRBJ1-1; D unclear. Germline V CDR1 and CDR2: KGHSH, LQKENI. Trimming left V 3 bases short and J 0 bases short, with 5 bases between. The CDR3 is 13 amino acids. In DNA, the CDR3 is TGTGCCAGCTCACCTCAGCTGAACACTGAAGCTTTCTTT. Its protein product is CASSPQLNTEAFF.

This clone occurred a few times. The V and J genes are TRBV11-3 and TRBJ2-2, with TRBD2 matching 11 bases. The germline V gene encodes CDR1 SGHNT and CDR2 YENEEA. The CDR3 has 16 amino acids. V trimming: 5 bases; J trimming: 5 bases; junction bases outside the gene matches: 7. CDR3 DNA: TGTGCCAGCAGCGCGGGACTAGCGGTGGGGACCGGGGAGCTGTTTTTT. It translates to CASSAGLAVGTGELFF.

This clone was found a few times. The chain uses TRBV28 and TRBJ2-7; 7 nucleotides align to TRBD1. Per the germline V gene, CDR1 is MDHEN and CDR2 is SYDVKM. This CDR3 spans 12 amino acids. The trim removed 6 bases at V and 5 bases at J, leaving 4 bases unmatched. CDR3 residues: CASRGTGDEQYF. Written as DNA, the CDR3 is TGTGCCAGCAGGGGTACAGGGGACGAGCAGTACTTC. Combining the CDR3 with reference TRBV28 and TRBJ2-7 gives the whole variable domain DVKVTQSSRYLVKRTGEKVFLECVQDMDHENMFWYRQDPGLGLRLIYFSYDVKMKEKGDIPEGYSVSREKKERFSLILESASTNQTSMYLCASRGTGDEQYFGPGTRLTVT.

This chain links TRBV5-1 with TRBJ1-3; possibly TRBD1 for D (5 bases). V was trimmed by 0 bases and J by 0 bases, leaving 10 bases between them. Germline V gene sequence: CDR1 SGHRS, CDR2 YFSETQ. The CDR3 covers 16 residues. CDR3 DNA sequence: TGCGCCAGCAGCTTGGGTTGGGGGTCCTCTGGAAACACCATATATTTT. The encoded protein is CASSLGWGSSGNTIYF. Full variable domain (rest looked up from reference TRBV5-1 and TRBJ1-3): KAGVTQTPRYLIKTRGQQVTLSCSPISGHRSVSWYQQTPGQGLQFLFEYFSETQRNKGNFPGRFSGRQFSNSRSEMNVSTLELGDSALYLCASSLGWGSSGNTIYFGEGSWLTVV.

This clone was detected only a few times. The chain couples TRBV6-8 to TRBJ2-3, with D perhaps matching TRBD2 (5 bases). Germline lookup yields CDR1 MNHGY and CDR2 SAAAGT. Deletions cut 7 bases from V and 5 bases from J, with 16 bases between. The CDR3 loop spans 14 amino acids. CDR3 region: CASTRRAGGDTQYF. The CDR3 nucleotides are TGTGCCAGCACCCGACGGGCTGGAGGAGATACGCAGTATTTT.

This clone was counted between two and nine times. The chain links TRBV11-3 to TRBJ1-2; 9 positions match TRBD1. Germline V lookup: CDR1 SGHNT, CDR2 YENEEA. V lost 5 bases, J lost 6 bases, and 7 bases stayed unmatched. This CDR3 has 14 amino acids. CDR3 DNA: TGTGCCAGCAGCCCGCCCTGGACAGGGGATGGCTACACCTTC. It is translated as CASSPPWTGDGYTF.

This clone showed up just a few times. The V call is TRBV10-3, the J call TRBJ2-1; D uncertain. Trimming left V 0 bases short and J 3 bases short, with 6 bases between. Germline CDR1 ENHRY, CDR2 SYGVKD. This CDR3 contains 14 residues. The CDR3 spells CAISESTSYNEQFF. In nucleotides, the CDR3 is TGTGCCATCAGTGAGTCGACCAGCTACAATGAGCAGTTCTTC.